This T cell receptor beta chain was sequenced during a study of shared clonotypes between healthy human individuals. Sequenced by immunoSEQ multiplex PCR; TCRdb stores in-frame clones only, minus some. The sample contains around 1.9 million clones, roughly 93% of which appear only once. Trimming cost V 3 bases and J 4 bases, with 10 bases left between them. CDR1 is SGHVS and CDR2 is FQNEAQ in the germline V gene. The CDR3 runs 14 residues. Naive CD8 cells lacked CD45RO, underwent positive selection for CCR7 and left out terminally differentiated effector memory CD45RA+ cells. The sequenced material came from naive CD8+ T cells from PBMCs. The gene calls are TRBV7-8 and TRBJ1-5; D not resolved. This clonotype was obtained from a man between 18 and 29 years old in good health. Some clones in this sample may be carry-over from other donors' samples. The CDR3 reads CASSFSSRNQPQHF. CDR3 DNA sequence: TGTGCCAGCAGCTTTAGTAGCCGAAATCAGCCCCAGCATTTT.